These T cell receptor beta chains were read from a single sample in a study of OX40 agonist ivuxolimab in advanced cancers. TCRdb keeps only in-frame clones here, not all; method: immunoSEQ multiplex PCR. In the table there are some 74,000 clones, 90% to 95% of which are singletons. The source material was CD4+ or CD8+ T cells sorted from blood, sampled in a trial of the OX40 agonist ivuxolimab. The receptors derive from an adult with an advanced solid tumor such as melanoma, head and neck, liver or kidney cancer. CDR3s include the opening cysteine and the closing phenylalanine or tryptophan.

V gene	J gene	CDR3 protein
TRBV29-1	TRBJ2-1	CSGYGPGSYNEQFF
TRBV7-9	TRBJ2-1	CASSPGTGEGNEQFF
TRBV2	TRBJ1-2	CASSDSGLGYGYTF
TRBV27	TRBJ2-3	CASSPNDRLGPDTDTQYF
TRBV25-1	TRBJ2-3	CASSESEGRSDTQYF
TRBV5-4	TRBJ2-7	CASSPLTGGGLWYF
TRBV6-1	TRBJ2-7	CASRLMRGEQYF
TRBV5-8	TRBJ2-1	CASSPTGEQFF
TRBV18	TRBJ2-5	CASSSRQQETQYF
TRBV5-4	TRBJ2-7	CASSPGRDQTFYEQYF
TRBV14	TRBJ1-1	CASSWEIGEAFF
TRBV30	TRBJ1-4	CAWSVGTGDNEKLFF
TRBV7-9	TRBJ1-1	CASSDRQGAGTEAFF
TRBV7-3	TRBJ1-1	CASSLMGKTEAFF
TRBV28	TRBJ1-5	CASSPDRGQQPQHF
TRBV5-4	TRBJ2-7	CASSFGGSYEQYF
TRBV9	TRBJ2-7	CASSPWGGTYEQYF
TRBV4-2	TRBJ2-7	CASSQEVGLAGGGEQYF
TRBV13	TRBJ1-1	CASSFLSTGEAFF
TRBV14	TRBJ2-7	CASSSTASYEQYF
TRBV7-2	TRBJ2-3	CASSFGPWVPTDTQYF
TRBV2	TRBJ2-7	CASSLGLRDGGGYEQYF
TRBV7-2	TRBJ2-5	CASSLDWLAPLETQYF
TRBV4-2	TRBJ2-7	CASSQESLAVTYEQYF
TRBV7-3	TRBJ2-2	CASSSLPMGQVNTGELFF
TRBV27	TRBJ2-1	CASRTGGNEQFF
TRBV19	TRBJ1-3	CASRDFTGNTIYF
TRBV6-6	TRBJ1-1	CASSFTGTQTEAFF
TRBV27	TRBJ2-3	CASSLVQGATTDTQYF
TRBV7-9	TRBJ2-7	CASSLGADSYEQYF
TRBV5-4	TRBJ2-3	CASSLELAVNTDTQYF
TRBV14	TRBJ1-1	CASSPGGLGGMNTEAFF
TRBV6-6	TRBJ2-1	CATLAEDEQFF
TRBV11-2	TRBJ2-1	CASNRDYNEQFF
TRBV7-6	TRBJ2-3	CASSPADRDTDTQYF
TRBV4-2	TRBJ2-5	CASSQDPGILETQYF
TRBV7-6	TRBJ2-7	CASSPSDLRGEQYF
TRBV5-4	TRBJ1-1	CASSLADTEAFF
TRBV28	TRBJ2-5	CASSLGGSPGQETQYF
TRBV4-2	TRBJ2-7	CASSQESGLTPYEQYF
TRBV28	TRBJ1-5	CASSLGRLNQPQHF